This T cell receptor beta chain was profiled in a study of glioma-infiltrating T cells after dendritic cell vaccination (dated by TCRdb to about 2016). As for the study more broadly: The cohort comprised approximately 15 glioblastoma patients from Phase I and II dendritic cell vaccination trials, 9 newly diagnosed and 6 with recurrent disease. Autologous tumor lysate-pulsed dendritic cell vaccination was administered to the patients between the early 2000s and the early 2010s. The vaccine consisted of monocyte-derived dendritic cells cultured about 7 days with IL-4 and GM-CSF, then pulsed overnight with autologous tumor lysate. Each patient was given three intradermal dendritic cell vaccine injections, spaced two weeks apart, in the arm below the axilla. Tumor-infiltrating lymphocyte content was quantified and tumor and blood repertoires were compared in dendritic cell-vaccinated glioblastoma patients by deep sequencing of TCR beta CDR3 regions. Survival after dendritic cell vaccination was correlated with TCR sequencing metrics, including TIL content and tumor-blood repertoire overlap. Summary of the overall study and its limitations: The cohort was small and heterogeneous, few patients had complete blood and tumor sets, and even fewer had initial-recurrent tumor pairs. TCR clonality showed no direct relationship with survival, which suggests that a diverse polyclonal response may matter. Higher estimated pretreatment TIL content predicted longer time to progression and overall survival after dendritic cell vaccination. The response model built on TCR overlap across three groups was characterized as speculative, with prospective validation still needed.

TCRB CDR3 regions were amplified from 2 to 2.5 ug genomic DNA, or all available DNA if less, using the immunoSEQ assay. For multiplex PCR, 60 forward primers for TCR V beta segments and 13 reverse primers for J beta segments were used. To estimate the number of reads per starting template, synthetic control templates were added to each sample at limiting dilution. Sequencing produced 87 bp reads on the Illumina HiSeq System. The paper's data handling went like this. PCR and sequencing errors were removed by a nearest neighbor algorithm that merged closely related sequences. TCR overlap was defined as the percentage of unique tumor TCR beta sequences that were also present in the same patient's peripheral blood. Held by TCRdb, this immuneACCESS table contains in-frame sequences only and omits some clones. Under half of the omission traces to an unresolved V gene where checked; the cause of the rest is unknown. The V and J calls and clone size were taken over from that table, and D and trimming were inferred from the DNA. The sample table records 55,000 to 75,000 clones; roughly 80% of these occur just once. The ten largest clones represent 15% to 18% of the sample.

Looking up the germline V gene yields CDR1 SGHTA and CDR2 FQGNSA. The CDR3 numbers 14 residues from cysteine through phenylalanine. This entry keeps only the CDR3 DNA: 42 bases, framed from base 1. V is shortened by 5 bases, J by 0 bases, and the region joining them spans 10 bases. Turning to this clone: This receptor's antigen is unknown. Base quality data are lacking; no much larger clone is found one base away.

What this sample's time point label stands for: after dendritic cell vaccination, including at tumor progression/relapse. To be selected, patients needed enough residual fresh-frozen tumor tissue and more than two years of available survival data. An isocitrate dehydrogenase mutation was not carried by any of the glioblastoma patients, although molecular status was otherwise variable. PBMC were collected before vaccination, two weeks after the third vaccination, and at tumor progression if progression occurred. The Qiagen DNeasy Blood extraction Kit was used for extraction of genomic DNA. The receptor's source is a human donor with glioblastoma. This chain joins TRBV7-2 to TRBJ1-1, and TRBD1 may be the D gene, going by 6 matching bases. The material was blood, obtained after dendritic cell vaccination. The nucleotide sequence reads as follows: TGTGCCAGCAGCAAGGACAGAATGAACACTGAAGCTTTCTTT. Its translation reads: CASSKDRMNTEAFF.